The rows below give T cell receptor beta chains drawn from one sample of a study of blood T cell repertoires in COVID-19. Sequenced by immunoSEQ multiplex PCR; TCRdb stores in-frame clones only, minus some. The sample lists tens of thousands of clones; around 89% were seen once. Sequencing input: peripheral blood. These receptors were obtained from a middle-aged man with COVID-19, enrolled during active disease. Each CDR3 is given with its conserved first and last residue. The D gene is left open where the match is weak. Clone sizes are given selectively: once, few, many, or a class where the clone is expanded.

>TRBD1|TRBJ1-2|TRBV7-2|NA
TGTGCCAGCAGCTTACAGGGGGCGCAAGGCTACACCTTC
CASSLQGAQGYTF
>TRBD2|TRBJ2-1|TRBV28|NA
TGTGCCAGCAGGACCCGGGGGGGCGGATCTTACAATGAGCAGTTCTTC
CASRTRGGGSYNEQFF
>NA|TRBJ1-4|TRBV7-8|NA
TGTGCCAGCAGCGCAGGACTGAATAATGAAAAACTGTTTTTT
CASSAGLNNEKLFF
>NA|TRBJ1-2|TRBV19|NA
TGTGCCAGTAGTATAGATTACAGGAACTATGGCTACACCTTC
CASSIDYRNYGYTF
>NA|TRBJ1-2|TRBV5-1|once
TGCGCCAGCAGCCGAGGTTCCGATGGCTATGGCTACACCTTC
CASSRGSDGYGYTF
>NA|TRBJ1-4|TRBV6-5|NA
TGTGCCAGCAGTCGGCAGGGATTAGCTAATGAAAAACTGTTTTTT
CASSRQGLANEKLFF
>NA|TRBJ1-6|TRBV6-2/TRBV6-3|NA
TGTGCCAGCAGCCGCGGGTTTAATTCACCCCTCCACTTT
CASSRGFNSPLHF
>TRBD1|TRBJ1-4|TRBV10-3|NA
TGTGCCACCCGACAGGGCCCTAATGAAAAACTGTTTTTT
CATRQGPNEKLFF
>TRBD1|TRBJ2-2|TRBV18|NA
TGTGCCAGCTCACCACCGGGACAGGGGAGTCTCAGGGAGCTGTTTTTT
CASSPPGQGSLRELFF
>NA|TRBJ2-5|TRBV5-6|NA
TGTGCCAGCAGCTTGTCATTTAGCAGGGGACGACAAGAGACCCAGTACTTC
CASSLSFSRGRQETQYF
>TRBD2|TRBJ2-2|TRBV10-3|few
TGTGCCATCAGGGCCCCTGTAGCGGGGGGCTCGAACACCGGGGAGCTGTTTTTT
CAIRAPVAGGSNTGELFF
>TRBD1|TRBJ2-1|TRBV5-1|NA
TGCGCCAGCAGCCCGGGACAGGGCGATGATGAGCAGTTCTTC
CASSPGQGDDEQFF
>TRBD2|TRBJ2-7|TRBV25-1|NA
TGTGCCAGCAGTGTTGGTATCGGGACTAGCAACGAGCAGTACTTC
CASSVGIGTSNEQYF
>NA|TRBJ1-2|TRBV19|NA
TGTGCCAGTAGTCCTCGGCATAGGGGCTATGGCTACACCTTC
CASSPRHRGYGYTF
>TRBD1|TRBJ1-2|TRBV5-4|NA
TGTGCCAGCAGCCCAAAAGGACAGGGCGATGGCTACACCTTC
CASSPKGQGDGYTF
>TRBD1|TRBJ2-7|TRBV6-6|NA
TGTGCCAGCGGACAGGGGACTTCCACCTACGAGCAGTACTTC
CASGQGTSTYEQYF
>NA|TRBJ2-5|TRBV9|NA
TGTGCCAGCAGCGGGGGTCAGGGCGGCCAAGAGACCCAGTACTTC
CASSGGQGGQETQYF
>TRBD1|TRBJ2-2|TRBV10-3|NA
TGTGCCATCGGTTGGACAGGGTTGACCGGGGAGCTGTTTTTT
CAIGWTGLTGELFF
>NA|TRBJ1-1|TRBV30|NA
TGTGCCTGGAGTGTACTCGACGGGATGGAGGCCACTGAAGCTTTCTTT
CAWSVLDGMEATEAFF
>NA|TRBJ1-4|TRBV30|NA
TGTGCCTGGAGTATCAGGGGTTATAATGAAAAACTGTTTTTT
CAWSIRGYNEKLFF
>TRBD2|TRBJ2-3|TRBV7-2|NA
TGTGCCAGCAGCTTGGCAGCGGGGGCAGATACGCAGTATTTT
CASSLAAGADTQYF
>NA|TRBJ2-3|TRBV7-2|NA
TGTGCCAGCAGGAAAACAAACACAGATACGCAGTATTTT
CASRKTNTDTQYF
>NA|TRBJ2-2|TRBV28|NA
TGTGCCACCGACATAAACACCGGGGAGCTGTTTTTT
CATDINTGELFF
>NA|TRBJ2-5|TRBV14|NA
TGTGCCAGCAGCCTACGTAAAACAGGGTACCAAGAGACCCAGTACTTC
CASSLRKTGYQETQYF
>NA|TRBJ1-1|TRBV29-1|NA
TGCAGCGGGAGACCTATACCGGGGACTGAAGCTTTCTTT
CSGRPIPGTEAFF
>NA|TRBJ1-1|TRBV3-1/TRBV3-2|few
TGTGCCAGCAGCCGACAGCCGAACACTGAAGCTTTCTTT
CASSRQPNTEAFF
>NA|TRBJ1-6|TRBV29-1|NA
TGCAGCGTTGGGTGGGACAAGAATTCACCCCTCCACTTT
CSVGWDKNSPLHF
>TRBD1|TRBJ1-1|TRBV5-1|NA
TGCGCCAGCAGCTTGCAGGGGGCGAAGACTGAAGCTTTCTTT
CASSLQGAKTEAFF
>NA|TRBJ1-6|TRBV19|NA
TGTGCCAGTAGTATCCAGGGAATGGGGTATTCACCCCTCCACTTT
CASSIQGMGYSPLHF
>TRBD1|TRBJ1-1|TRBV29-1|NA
TGCAGCGTTACCACAGGGGGCGGCACTGAAGCTTTCTTT
CSVTTGGGTEAFF
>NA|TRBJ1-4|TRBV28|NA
TGTGCCAGCAGGACTCCCCAGGGGCCTAATGAAAAACTGTTTTTT
CASRTPQGPNEKLFF
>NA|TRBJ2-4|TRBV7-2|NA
TGTGCCAGCAGCCCCGAGGGAAACATTCAGTACTTC
CASSPEGNIQYF
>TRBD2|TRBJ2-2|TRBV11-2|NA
TGTGCCAGCAGCCCGGGACTAGCCCGGCCGGACACCGGGGAGCTGTTTTTT
CASSPGLARPDTGELFF
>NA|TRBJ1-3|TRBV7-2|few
TGTGCCAGCAGCACGGTGACAGGAGTATTAAACACCATATATTTT
CASSTVTGVLNTIYF
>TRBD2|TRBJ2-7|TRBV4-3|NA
TGCGCCAGCAGCCAAGGACTAGCGGTATCCTACGAGCAGTACTTC
CASSQGLAVSYEQYF
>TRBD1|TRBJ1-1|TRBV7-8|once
TGTGCCAGCAGCTTAGGGGCCGGGACAGAAATGAACACTGAAGCTTTCTTT
CASSLGAGTEMNTEAFF
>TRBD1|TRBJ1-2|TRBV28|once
TGTGCCAGCACCCTTGGGGCAGGGGGAGAAGGGGGCTACACCTTC
CASTLGAGGEGGYTF
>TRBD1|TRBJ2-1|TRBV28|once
TGTGCCAGCAGTTTGCCGGGACAGGGGATGGGTGAGCAGTTCTTC
CASSLPGQGMGEQFF
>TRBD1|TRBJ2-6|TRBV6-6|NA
TGTGCCAGCAGTCGACGGGGACAGGGCTCCTCTGGGGCCAACGTCCTGACTTTC
CASSRRGQGSSGANVLTF
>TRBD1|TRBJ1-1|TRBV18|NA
TGTGCCAGCTCACCACTCCACAGGGGAGAAGCTTTCTTT
CASSPLHRGEAFF
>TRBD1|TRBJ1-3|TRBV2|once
TGTGCCAGCGGGGGACAGAGAGGAAACACCATATATTTT
CASGGQRGNTIYF
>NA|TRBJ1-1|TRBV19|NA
TGTGCCAGTTCACCTCGACAGGTTGAAGCTTTCTTT
CASSPRQVEAFF
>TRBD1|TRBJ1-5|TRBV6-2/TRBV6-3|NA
TGTGCCAGCAGTGGTCCGGACAGGGGGCATCAGCCCCAGCATTTT
CASSGPDRGHQPQHF
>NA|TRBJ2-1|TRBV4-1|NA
TGCGCCAGCAGCCAAGCCTGGACTGGTAACAATGAGCAGTTCTTC
CASSQAWTGNNEQFF
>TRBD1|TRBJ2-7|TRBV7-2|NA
TGTGCCAGCAGCCTTACAGGGGGCTCCTACGAGCAGTACTTC
CASSLTGGSYEQYF
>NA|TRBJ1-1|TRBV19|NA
TGTGCCAGTAGTATAACAGGCCACATGAACACTGAAGCTTTCTTT
CASSITGHMNTEAFF